A single sample is the source of the 15 T cell receptor beta chains below, sequenced in a study of blood T cell repertoires in COVID-19. Clones were sequenced by immunoSEQ multiplex PCR, and TCRdb holds only the in-frame ones, with some missing. The sample lists some 190,000 clones; about 82% were seen once. Source material: PBMCs or T cells enriched from blood (not recorded which). Source of these receptors: a man between 35 and 55 years old with acute COVID-19.

The J gene is TRBJ2-1, the V gene TRBV5-1; TRBD1 aligns across 9 bases. The CDR3 has 13 amino acids. The V and J ends lost 4 bases and 5 bases, in that order; junction bases with no gene match: 1. Germline values: CDR1 SGHRS, CDR2 YFSETQ. CDR3 bases: TGCGCCAGCAGCGGACAGGGGCACAATGAGCAGTTCTTC. This codes for CASSGQGHNEQFF.

This chain connects TRBV7-2 to TRBJ1-6, with a weak D call TRBD1 (6 bases). V was trimmed by 5 bases and J by 9 bases, leaving 14 bases between them. The V gene's germline CDR1 is SGHTA and CDR2 FQGNSA. The CDR3 is 14 amino acids. CDR3 sequence: CASSRRDISSPLHF. In DNA, the CDR3 is TGTGCCAGCAGCCGCCGGGACATATCTTCACCCCTCCACTTT.

The V call is TRBV30, the J call TRBJ1-5, with D maybe TRBD1 (5 bases). The CDR3 contains 14 residues. Trimming took off 5 bases at V and 3 bases at J, with 14 bases between the two ends. CDR1 and CDR2 from the germline V gene are GTSNPN and SVGIG (reference sequence). The CDR3: CAWAGGADNQPQHF. CDR3 bases: TGTGCCTGGGCGGGTGGGGCAGACAATCAGCCCCAGCATTTT.

The chain links TRBV6-2 or TRBV6-3 to TRBJ2-7; the D gene is possibly TRBD1 (5 bases). V gave up 0 bases and J gave up 2 bases, with 23 bases separating them. CDR3 length: 19 amino acids. Germline values: CDR1 MNHEY, CDR2 SVGEGT. The CDR3 DNA follows: TGTGCCAGCAGTTACTCGAAAAGGCAGGGCCGTAAGCCTCCCTACGAGCAGTACTTC. Translation: CASSYSKRQGRKPPYEQYF.

The rearrangement joins TRBV15 to TRBJ2-6; 11 bases line up with TRBD2. The CDR3 length is 17 residues. CDR1 and CDR2 from the germline V gene are LNHNV and YYDKDF (reference sequence). V lost 6 bases and J lost 0; bases outside the gene matches: 4. CDR3 in amino acids: CATRGTSGRSGANVLTF. CDR3 DNA: TGTGCCACCAGGGGGACTAGCGGTCGCTCTGGGGCCAACGTCCTGACTTTC. Full variable domain (rest looked up from reference TRBV15 and TRBJ2-6): DAMVIQNPRYQVTQFGKPVTLSCSQTLNHNVMYWYQQKSSQAPKLLFHYYDKDFNNEADTPDNFQSRRPNTSFCFLDIRSPGLGDTAMYLCATRGTSGRSGANVLTFGAGSRLTVL.

V gene TRBV9 combines with J gene TRBJ2-5, with 9 nucleotides matching TRBD1. The length of the CDR3 is 15 residues. The germline V gene has CDR1 SGDLS and CDR2 YYNGEE. V dropped 1 base and J dropped 5; count of bases not matched to a gene: 6. The CDR3 DNA follows: TGTGCCAGCAGCGTAATTGGCGGGACAGGGGAGACCCAGTACTTC. Protein: CASSVIGGTGETQYF.

In its sample, this clone was seen once. The gene calls are TRBV2 and TRBJ2-1, with 11 bases aligning to TRBD2. V lost 8 bases and J lost 4; bases outside the gene matches: 19. CDR1 and CDR2 (germline): SNHLY, FYNNEI. The CDR3 runs 19 residues. The CDR3 sequence: CASSGDIAGGPTRYNEQFF. CDR3 DNA: TGTGCCAGCTCCGGGGATATAGCGGGAGGGCCCACGAGATACAATGAGCAGTTCTTC.

The V gene is TRBV3-1 (or the pseudogene TRBV3-2), the J gene TRBJ2-5; D not certain. V was shortened by 3 bases and J by 4 bases, with 12 bases between the two germline ends. This CDR3 has 14 residues. CDR1 LGHDT and CDR2 YNNKEL come from the germline V gene (reference sequence). CDR3 in amino acids: CASSQSPPGETQYF. CDR3 bases: TGTGCCAGCAGCCAGTCTCCTCCGGGAGAGACCCAGTACTTC.

The chain employs TRBV5-1 and TRBJ1-2, with no clear D. The V gene lost 0 bases and the J gene lost 10 bases, with 7 bases spanning the gap. The CDR3 sequence is 11 residues long. CDR1 and CDR2 from the germline V gene are SGHRS and YFSETQ. CDR3 sequence reads: CASSLGHAYTF. CDR3 nucleotides: TGCGCCAGCAGCTTGGGGCATGCCTACACCTTC.

CDR3 in DNA: TGTGCCGCGGGACAGGGCACAGATACGCAGTATTTT. Encoded protein: CAAGQGTDTQYF. The chain has TRBV24-1 and TRBJ2-3; 8 positions agree with TRBD1. Trimming took 12 bases from V and 1 from J; bases not matched to a gene: 2. The germline gives CDR1 KGHDR, CDR2 SFDVKD. The CDR3 consists of 12 residues.

V and J are TRBV5-1 and TRBJ1-2; possibly TRBD1 for D (6 bases). Germline CDR1 reads SGHRS; CDR2 reads YFSETQ. This CDR3 region has 16 residues. V lost 0 bases to trimming and J lost 3 bases, with 15 bases between them. The chain's CDR3 is CASSLGEGQFYYGYTF. For the CDR3, the DNA is TGCGCCAGCAGCTTGGGGGAGGGACAATTTTACTATGGCTACACCTTC. Supplemented by reference TRBV5-1 and TRBJ1-2, the full variable domain reads KAGVTQTPRYLIKTRGQQVTLSCSPISGHRSVSWYQQTPGQGLQFLFEYFSETQRNKGNFPGRFSGRQFSNSRSEMNVSTLELGDSALYLCASSLGEGQFYYGYTFGSGTRLTVV.

This chain uses TRBV9 with TRBJ2-2; 12 bases fit TRBD2. Germline CDR1 reads SGDLS; CDR2 reads YYNGEE. The CDR3 contains 16 residues. Trimming removed 2 bases from V and 3 bases from J; junction bases left unmatched: 2. The CDR3 bases are TGTGCCAGCAGCGTGGCTAGCGGGAGGGACACCGGGGAGCTGTTTTTT. This sequence encodes CASSVASGRDTGELFF.

This clone was counted only a few times. This chain uses TRBV2 with TRBJ2-7; 9 bases match TRBD2. This CDR3 is built from 15 residues. Germline lookup yields CDR1 SNHLY and CDR2 FYNNEI. J lost 2 bases, V lost 8 bases, and 10 bases had no gene match. The DNA for the CDR3 is TGTGCCAGCGCCCGACTAGCGGAAAAAGCCTACGAGCAGTACTTC. This translates into CASARLAEKAYEQYF. Combining the CDR3 with reference TRBV2 and TRBJ2-7 gives the whole variable domain EPEVTQTPSHQVTQMGQEVILRCVPISNHLYFYWYRQILGQKVEFLVSFYNNEISEKSEIFDDQFSVERPDGSNFTLKIRSTKLEDSAMYFCASARLAEKAYEQYFGPGTRLTVT.

The rearrangement uses TRBV5-8 and TRBJ1-5; 9 bases align to TRBD1. Trimming removed 3 bases from V and 5 bases from J; junction bases left unmatched: 9. The CDR3 has 16 residues. Germline CDR1 reads SGHTS; CDR2 reads YDEGEE. For the CDR3, the DNA is TGTGCCAGCAGCTCCTGGACAGGGGCAGGGGATCAGCCCCAGCATTTT. It yields the protein CASSSWTGAGDQPQHF.

This chain links TRBV9 with TRBJ2-3; no clear D. This CDR3 is built from 15 residues. V was pared by 1 base and J by 2 bases, with 11 bases between. CDR1 is SGDLS and CDR2 is YYNGEE in the germline V gene. The CDR3 loop reads CASSVSLGDTDTQYF. The CDR3 DNA sequence: TGTGCCAGCAGCGTAAGCTTAGGAGACACAGATACGCAGTATTTT.